This TCR beta chain was found in a study of T cell responses to AZD1222 COVID-19 vaccine. About the study: Analyses pooled second doses at about 4 or about 12 weeks. Study results and caveats: Breadth and depth of Spike-specific TCRs rose after two AZD1222 doses. Within unmutated variant regions lay the reported targets of nearly half of spike-specific TCRs.

Sequenced by immunoSEQ multiplex PCR; TCRdb stores in-frame clones only, minus some. The table includes under 300,000 clones, 80% to 95% detected once. Turning to this clone: The antigen remains undetermined.

Trimming left V 5 bases short and J 2 bases short, with 8 bases between. The CDR3 totals 12 residues. Germline V gene lookup returns CDR1 SQVTM and CDR2 ANQGSEA. The specimen was peripheral blood, collected on day 0 of AZD1222 vaccination. The chain employs TRBV29-1 and TRBJ2-3; D is undetermined. The TCR sequence derives from an adult in good health. The CDR3 DNA sequence: TGCAGCGTTCGAGCCCCCACAGATACGCAGTATTTT. Its protein product is CSVRAPTDTQYF.